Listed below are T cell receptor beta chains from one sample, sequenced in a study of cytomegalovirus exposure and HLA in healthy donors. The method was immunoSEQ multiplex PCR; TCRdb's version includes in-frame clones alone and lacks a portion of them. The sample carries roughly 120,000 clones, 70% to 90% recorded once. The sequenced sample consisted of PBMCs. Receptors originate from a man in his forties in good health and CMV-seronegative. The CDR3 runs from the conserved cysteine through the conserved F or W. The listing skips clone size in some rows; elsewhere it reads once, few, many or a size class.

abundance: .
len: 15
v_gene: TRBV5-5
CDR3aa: CASSLTGTGVEKLFF

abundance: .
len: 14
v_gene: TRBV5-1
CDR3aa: CASSPTGGRDEQYF

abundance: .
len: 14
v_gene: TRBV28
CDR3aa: CASSFPDRTGELFF

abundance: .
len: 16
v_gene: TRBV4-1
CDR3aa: CASSQVLAGNTGELFF

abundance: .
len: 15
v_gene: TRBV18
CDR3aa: CASSPLGTGGATQYF

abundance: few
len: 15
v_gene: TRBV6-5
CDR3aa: CASSYKGGRYEKLFF

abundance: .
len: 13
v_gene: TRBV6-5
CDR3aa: CASSEGTAYEQYF

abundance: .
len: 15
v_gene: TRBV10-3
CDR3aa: CAIGAGGAVNTEAFF

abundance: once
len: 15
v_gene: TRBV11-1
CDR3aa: CASSLFGRGVTEAFF

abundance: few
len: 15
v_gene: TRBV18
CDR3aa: CASSPLGQGVNGYTF

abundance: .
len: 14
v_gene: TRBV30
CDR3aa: CAWRVAGSYNEQFF

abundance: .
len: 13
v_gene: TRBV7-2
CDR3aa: CASSLTGVETQYF

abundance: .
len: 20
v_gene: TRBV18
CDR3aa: CASSPLTPSHSAGSTDTQYF

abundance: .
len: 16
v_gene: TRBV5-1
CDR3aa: CASSQAPGQGDEKLFF

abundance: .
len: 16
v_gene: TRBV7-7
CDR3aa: CASSLALGSGQETQYF

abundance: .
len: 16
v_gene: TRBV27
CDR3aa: CASSMGVGAGGGELFF

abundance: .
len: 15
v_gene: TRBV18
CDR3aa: CASSTGSTNTGELFF

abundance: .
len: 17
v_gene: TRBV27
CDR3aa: CASSIKDRGRGKEKLFF

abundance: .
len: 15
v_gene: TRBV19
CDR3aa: CASSIGTPDYYEQYF

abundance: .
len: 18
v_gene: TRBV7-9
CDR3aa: CASSLALGTGSYNSPLHF